The next 32 T cell receptor beta chains were all read from a single sample in a study of cytomegalovirus exposure and HLA in healthy donors. The study ran its PCR with 60 Vbeta and 13 Jbeta primers. Generated by immunoSEQ multiplex PCR, the TCRdb table keeps only in-frame clones and is missing some. The data contain tens of thousands of clones, approximately 90% of them singletons. Sequenced material: PBMCs. These receptor sequences come from a young woman in good health and CMV-seronegative.

The genes are TRBV10-3 and TRBJ2-7; TRBD1 agrees at 10 bases. CDR1 and CDR2 (germline): ENHRY, SYGVKD. V was pared by 7 bases and J by 7 bases, with 10 bases of the junction left unmatched. The CDR3 length is 14 residues. CDR3 nucleotide sequence: TGTGCCATCATGACAGGGGGCGCGAAAGGGGAGCAGTACTTC. Protein sequence: CAIMTGGAKGEQYF.

This chain uses TRBV7-3 with TRBJ1-2; 8 nucleotides match TRBD1. Germline assignment: CDR1 SGHTA and CDR2 FQGTGA. V was pared by 6 bases and J by 4 bases, with 4 bases of the junction left unmatched. The length of the CDR3 is 13 residues. The CDR3 bases are TGTGCCAGCAGTCGTGGACAGGGCTATGGCTACACCTTC. Protein sequence: CASSRGQGYGYTF.

This clone was observed a single time. The chain is built from TRBV5-8 and TRBJ2-1, with 7 positions matching TRBD1. After removal of 6 bases from V and 0 bases from J, the junction contained 12 bases not matched to a gene. This CDR3 region has 17 residues. The germline gives CDR1 SGHTS, CDR2 YDEGEE. Here the CDR3 reads CASNGWNRGSSYNEQFF. In nucleotides, the CDR3 is TGTGCCAGCAACGGGTGGAACAGGGGAAGCTCCTACAATGAGCAGTTCTTC. Using reference TRBV5-8 and TRBJ2-1 for the parts outside the CDR3, the full variable domain is EAGVTQSPTHLIKTRGQQATLRCSPISGHTSVYWYQQALGLGLQFLLWYDEGEERNRGNFPPRFSGRQFPNYSSELNVNALELEDSALYLCASNGWNRGSSYNEQFFGPGTRLTVL.

The J gene is TRBJ2-3, the V gene TRBV5-6, with 7 bases matching TRBD2. The ends lost 5 bases at V and 4 bases at J; junction bases unmatched: 16. The CDR3 contains 17 residues. Germline V gene lookup returns CDR1 SGHDT and CDR2 YYEEEE. CDR3: CASRAGLVGRIPDTQYF. The CDR3 bases are TGTGCCAGCAGGGCTGGACTAGTCGGGAGGATCCCAGATACGCAGTATTTT.

The genes are TRBV7-9 and TRBJ2-1, with 11 bases fitting TRBD2. V shed 0 bases and J 10 bases; nucleotides not matched to a gene: 11. Germline V gives CDR1 SEHNR, CDR2 FQNEAQ (reference sequence). This CDR3 contains 17 residues. The CDR3 sequence is CASSLAGRLAGKREQFF. CDR3 nucleotide sequence: TGTGCCAGCAGCTTAGCGGGGAGACTAGCGGGAAAGAGGGAGCAGTTCTTC.

This clone was recorded only once. The chain has TRBV29-1 and TRBJ2-3; 12 nucleotides line up with TRBD2. CDR3 size: 17 residues. CDR1 and CDR2 (germline): SQVTM, ANQGSEA. V shed 1 base, J shed 3 bases, and the junction held 8 bases outside the gene matches. The CDR3 bases are TGCAGCGTTGAAGGTGGACTAGCGGGGTTAGGGACAGATACGCAGTATTTT. This encodes CSVEGGLAGLGTDTQYF.

The chain uses TRBV19 and TRBJ2-7, with unresolved D. V shed 6 bases and J shed 4 bases, with 7 bases lying between them. The CDR3 length is 11 residues. CDR1 is LNHDA and CDR2 is SQIVND in the germline V gene (reference sequence). In DNA form, the CDR3 reads TGTGCCAGTAGGAGTCCTTACGAGCAGTACTTC. Its protein product is CASRSPYEQYF.

The V and J genes are TRBV5-1 and TRBJ2-7; D is perhaps TRBD2 (5 bases). This CDR3 has 15 residues. Germline assignment: CDR1 SGHRS and CDR2 YFSETQ. The ends were cut back, 2 bases at V and 0 bases at J, with 12 bases in the middle. The CDR3 loop reads CASSLVSASSYEQYF. CDR3 coding DNA: TGCGCCAGCAGCTTAGTTAGCGCCAGCTCCTACGAGCAGTACTTC.

This chain joins TRBV30 and TRBJ2-7, with 8 bases matching TRBD1. Germline trimming cut 1 base from V and 5 bases from J; bases unmatched to any gene: 7. This CDR3 contains 14 residues. Germline CDR1 reads GTSNPN; CDR2 reads SVGIG (reference sequence). The CDR3, as DNA: TGTGCCTGGAGTGACCCGGGACAGGTCCACGAGCAGTACTTC. Residues: CAWSDPGQVHEQYF. Complete variable domain (other parts from reference TRBV30 and TRBJ2-7): SQTIHQWPATLVQPVGSPLSLECTVEGTSNPNLYWYRQAAGRGLQLLFYSVGIGQISSEVPQNLSASRPQDRQFILSSKKLLLSDSGFYLCAWSDPGQVHEQYFGPGTRLTVT.

The J gene is TRBJ2-1, the V gene TRBV5-1; 8 positions match TRBD1. V dropped 5 bases and J dropped 9; count of bases not matched to a gene: 10. CDR3 length: 14 amino acids. Germline assignment: CDR1 SGHRS and CDR2 YFSETQ. The CDR3 spells CASRSDGTGGEQFF. The CDR3, as DNA: TGCGCCAGCAGGTCCGACGGGACAGGAGGTGAGCAGTTCTTC.

The V gene is TRBV4-2, the J gene TRBJ1-5, with D maybe TRBD1 (5 bases). Germline CDR1 reads LGHNA; CDR2 reads YNFKEQ. This CDR3 is 15 amino acids long. Trimming took 0 bases from V and 11 from J, leaving 17 bases between them. For the CDR3, the DNA is TGTGCCAGCAGCCAAGATTCGGCCAGGGCTTGGGCCCAGCATTTT. This gives the protein CASSQDSARAWAQHF.

This clone has more than one count but fewer than ten. This chain connects TRBV28 to TRBJ1-4; D call uncertain. The CDR3 extends over 15 amino acids. The germline gives CDR1 MDHEN, CDR2 SYDVKM. V lost 3 bases, J lost 6 bases, and 14 bases lay in between. CDR3 DNA sequence: TGTGCCAGCAGTTTCTCTCTGGGAGCTTATGAAAAACTGTTTTTT. Translating it yields CASSFSLGAYEKLFF.

The V and J genes are TRBV7-6 and TRBJ2-7; 8 positions match TRBD2. Germline assignment: CDR1 SGHVS and CDR2 FNYEAQ. This CDR3 contains 14 residues. Losses at the gene ends were 5 bases for V and 0 bases for J; bases not matched to a gene: 3. The CDR3 region is CASSPRGGSYEQYF. Written as DNA, the CDR3 is TGTGCCAGCAGCCCCCGGGGGGGCTCCTACGAGCAGTACTTC.

Here the CDR3 reads CASSRQGTYSPLHF. The CDR3 DNA follows: TGTGCCAGCAGTAGACAGGGAACTTATTCACCCCTCCACTTT. The chain has TRBV27 and TRBJ1-6; 7 bases map to TRBD1. The CDR3 has 14 residues. V lost 5 bases and J lost 8; bases outside the gene matches: 6. Germline V gene data show CDR1 as MNHEY and CDR2 as SMNVEV (reference sequence).

The CDR3 coding sequence is TGTGCCAGCAGTTTTGGGGAGGGACTTCTCAATGAGCAGTTCTTC. It translates to CASSFGEGLLNEQFF. The rearrangement links TRBV14 to TRBJ2-1, with TRBD2 identical over 7 bases. The CDR3 extends over 15 amino acids. Losses at the gene ends were 6 bases for V and 6 bases for J; bases not matched to a gene: 11. Per germline, CDR1 SGHDN and CDR2 FVKESK.

The chain couples TRBV7-8 to TRBJ2-7; 7 nucleotides line up with TRBD2. CDR3 length equals 15 residues. CDR1 is SGHVS and CDR2 is FQNEAQ in the germline V gene. Trimming removed 0 bases from V and 2 bases from J; junction bases left unmatched: 4. The chain's CDR3 is CASSLASGGTYEQYF. As DNA, the CDR3 is TGTGCCAGCAGCTTAGCATCGGGAGGTACCTACGAGCAGTACTTC. Full variable domain (remainder filled in from reference TRBV7-8 and TRBJ2-7): GAGVSQSPRYKVAKRGQDVALRCDPISGHVSLFWYQQALGQGPEFLTYFQNEAQLDKSGLPSDRFFAERPEGSVSTLKIQRTQQEDSAVYLCASSLASGGTYEQYFGPGTRLTVT.

This clone was seen once. V is TRBV29-1 and J is TRBJ2-3; D possibly corresponds to TRBD1 (6 bases). CDR3 size: 14 residues. V shed 3 bases and J shed 5 bases, with 15 bases lying between them. Germline V lookup: CDR1 SQVTM, CDR2 ANQGSEA. The CDR3 reads CSVDWLQGRDTQYF. CDR3 DNA sequence: TGCAGCGTTGACTGGTTACAGGGAAGAGATACGCAGTATTTT.

The V gene is TRBV19, the J gene TRBJ1-5; 8 bases are a match to TRBD1. Germline V CDR1 and CDR2: LNHDA, SQIVND (reference sequence). Unmatched junction bases numbered 5, after V lost 7 bases and J lost 0 bases. The CDR3 consists of 15 residues. The CDR3 DNA reads TGTGCCAGTACCGAGACAGGGGATAGCAATCAGCCCCAGCATTTT. Translating gives CASTETGDSNQPQHF.

This clone is a singleton in its sample. CDR3 loop: CASSLELRDTQYF. DNA of the CDR3: TGTGCCAGCAGCTTAGAATTACGGGATACGCAGTATTTT. The chain links TRBV7-2 to TRBJ2-3; D call uncertain. The V gene's germline CDR1 is SGHTA and CDR2 FQGNSA. V lost 1 base to trimming and J lost 6 bases, with 8 bases between them. The CDR3 has 13 amino acids.

The V call is TRBV4-1, the J call TRBJ2-5; the D gene is possibly TRBD2 (6 bases). Judging by the DNA end, TRBJ2-7 fits better; the J call may be wrong. This CDR3 spans 15 amino acids. Germline V gene sequence: CDR1 MGHRA, CDR2 YSYEKL. CDR3 in amino acids: CASSQSAGTSYEQYF. The CDR3 region has the DNA TGCGCCAGCAGCCAATCTGCGGGAACTTCCTACGAGCAGTACTTC.

This clone was detected only a few times. The genes are TRBV7-2 and TRBJ2-7, with D tentatively TRBD1 (5 bases). Germline loops: CDR1 SGHTA, CDR2 FQGNSA. V lost 5 bases to trimming and J lost 3 bases, with 14 bases between them. The CDR3 loop spans 14 amino acids. The CDR3 DNA is TGTGCCAGCAGCCTGCAATGGGGCAACTACGAGCAGTACTTC. Translated, it gives CASSLQWGNYEQYF.

This sequence joins TRBV27 and TRBJ2-6; D uncertain. There are 15 residues in the CDR3. Germline V gene lookup returns CDR1 MNHEY and CDR2 SMNVEV (reference sequence). V lost 7 bases to trimming and J lost 0 bases, with 10 bases between them. This CDR3 is CASKDYSSGANVLTF. CDR3 bases: TGTGCCAGCAAGGATTACAGCTCTGGGGCCAACGTCCTGACTTTC.

The CDR3 region is CASSSDRGTQYF. In DNA, the CDR3 is TGTGCCAGCAGCTCGGACAGGGGGACCCAGTACTTC. The chain joins TRBV7-3 to TRBJ2-5, with 9 bases matching TRBD1. CDR3 length: 12 residues. CDR1 is SGHTA and CDR2 is FQGTGA in the germline V gene. Trimming at V came to 4 bases and at J to 7 bases, leaving 1 base not matched to a gene.

CDR3 sequence (DNA): TGTGCCAGCTCACCAAATCCGGGACTAGCGGACTGGGAAATCTACGAGCAGTACTTC. Its protein is CASSPNPGLADWEIYEQYF. This chain uses TRBV18 with TRBJ2-7, with 11 bases fitting TRBD2. The germline gives CDR1 KGHSH, CDR2 LQKENI. J gave up 3 bases and V 2 bases, and 15 bases lay outside the gene matches. The CDR3 extends over 19 amino acids. Complete variable domain (other parts from reference TRBV18 and TRBJ2-7): NAGVMQNPRHLVRRRGQEARLRCSPMKGHSHVYWYRQLPEEGLKFMVYLQKENIIDESGMPKERFSAEFPKEGPSILRIQQVVRGDSAAYFCASSPNPGLADWEIYEQYFGPGTRLTVT.

The rearrangement links TRBV7-3 to TRBJ2-3, with 9 bases aligning to TRBD2. The V segment lost 2 bases and the J segment 0 bases; nucleotides outside the gene matches: 9. The germline V gene has CDR1 SGHTA and CDR2 FQGTGA. The length of the CDR3 is 18 residues. CDR3 nucleotide sequence: TGTGCCAGCAGCTTATTGACGCAGGCGGGAGGGAGCACAGATACGCAGTATTTT. It is translated as CASSLLTQAGGSTDTQYF.

V gene TRBV10-3 combines with J gene TRBJ2-6, with D possibly TRBD2 on 6 matching bases. Germline assignment: CDR1 ENHRY and CDR2 SYGVKD. The length of the CDR3 is 15 residues. The V and J ends lost 11 bases and 2 bases respectively, with 16 bases between them. Written as DNA, the CDR3 is TGTGCCTCCTCGGGAGCAGGTGCTGGGGCCAACGTCCTGACTTTC. It encodes CASSGAGAGANVLTF.

The chain has TRBV7-2 and TRBJ2-7; D is perhaps TRBD2 (5 bases). The CDR3 contains 16 residues. V was clipped by 2 bases and J by 6 bases, with 20 bases between them. Germline V lookup: CDR1 SGHTA, CDR2 FQGNSA. DNA for the CDR3: TGTGCCAGCAGCTTAACCCCCTCCACGGCGGGCCGCGAGCAGTACTTC. Amino acids: CASSLTPSTAGREQYF.

The gene calls are TRBV12-5 and TRBJ2-3; 7 bases agree with TRBD1. This CDR3 comprises 13 residues. Per the germline V gene, CDR1 is LGHNT and CDR2 is FRNRAP. J lost 5 bases, V lost 1 base, and 0 bases had no gene match. The CDR3 DNA reads as TGTGCTAGTGGTTTGGCAGGGGGAGATACGCAGTATTTT. This sequence encodes CASGLAGGDTQYF.

The rearrangement uses TRBV30 and TRBJ1-4; 7 bases align to TRBD1. Germline V CDR1 and CDR2: GTSNPN, SVGIG (reference sequence). The CDR3 length is 16 residues. The trim removed 1 base at V and 8 bases at J, leaving 13 bases unmatched. The CDR3 here is CAWSGPRTGPKEKLFF. CDR3 coding DNA: TGTGCCTGGAGTGGACCACGGACAGGCCCAAAAGAAAAACTGTTTTTT.

The genes are TRBV25-1 and TRBJ1-1; the D is unclear. V was shortened by 5 bases and J by 8 bases, with 15 bases between the two germline ends. Germline values: CDR1 MGHDK, CDR2 SYGVNS. The CDR3 spans 13 residues. The chain's CDR3 is CASSFLAGGEAFF. The CDR3 bases are TGTGCCAGCAGTTTTCTAGCGGGAGGAGAAGCTTTCTTT.

This rearrangement joins TRBV9 to TRBJ1-1, with D possibly matching TRBD1 (5 bases). Trimming shortened V by 1 base and J by 4 bases, and 11 bases separated the two germline ends. The length of the CDR3 is 14 residues. CDR1 and CDR2 (germline): SGDLS, YYNGEE. The CDR3 DNA reads as TGTGCCAGCAGCGTATTGGGGGAGGGCACTGAAGCTTTCTTT. Its protein is CASSVLGEGTEAFF.

The chain joins TRBV2 to TRBJ2-1; 8 positions agree with TRBD2. Germline assignment: CDR1 SNHLY and CDR2 FYNNEI. Germline trimming cut 7 bases from V and 3 bases from J; bases unmatched to any gene: 5. This CDR3 has 14 residues. The DNA for the CDR3 is TGTGCCAGCAAACGGGAGGGGGTCTACAATGAGCAGTTCTTC. Its translation is CASKREGVYNEQFF.